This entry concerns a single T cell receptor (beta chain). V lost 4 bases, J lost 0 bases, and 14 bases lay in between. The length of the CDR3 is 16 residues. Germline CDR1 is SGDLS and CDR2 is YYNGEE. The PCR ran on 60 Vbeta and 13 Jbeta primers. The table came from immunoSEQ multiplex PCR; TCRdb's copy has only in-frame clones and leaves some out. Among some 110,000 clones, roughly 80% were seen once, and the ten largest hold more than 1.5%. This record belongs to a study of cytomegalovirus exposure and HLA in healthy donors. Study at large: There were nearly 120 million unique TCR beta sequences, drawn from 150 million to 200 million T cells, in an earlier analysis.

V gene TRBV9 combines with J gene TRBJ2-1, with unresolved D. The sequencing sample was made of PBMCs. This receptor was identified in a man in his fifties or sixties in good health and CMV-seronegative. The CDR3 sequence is CASSPLQAYSYNEQFF. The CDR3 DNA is TGTGCCAGCAGCCCCCTCCAGGCCTACTCCTACAATGAGCAGTTCTTC.